Below are 2 T cell receptor beta chains sequenced from a single sample in a study of cytomegalovirus exposure and HLA in healthy donors. Produced via immunoSEQ multiplex PCR; TCRdb's table is partial and in-frame only. The sample holds some 240,000 clones, roughly 91% seen once. The sequenced sample consisted of PBMCs. Every receptor here comes from a woman aged 18-30 years in good health and CMV-seropositive.

This rearrangement joins TRBV7-3 to TRBJ1-1; 8 positions agree with TRBD1. From germline, CDR1 is SGHTA and CDR2 FQGTGA. With V trimmed by 5 bases and J by 5 bases, 4 bases remained unmatched. This CDR3 has 13 residues. DNA of the CDR3: TGTGCCAGCAGCCGACAGGGGATGACTGAAGCTTTCTTT. Translation gives CASSRQGMTEAFF.

This chain connects TRBV12-5 to TRBJ2-3; 7 bases match TRBD1. Germline CDR1 LGHNT, CDR2 FRNRAP. After removal of 6 bases from V and 2 bases from J, the junction contained 5 bases not matched to a gene. There are 14 residues in the CDR3. The CDR3 sequence: CASGPQGTTDTQYF. The CDR3 nucleotides read TGTGCTAGTGGCCCACAGGGGACCACAGATACGCAGTATTTT.